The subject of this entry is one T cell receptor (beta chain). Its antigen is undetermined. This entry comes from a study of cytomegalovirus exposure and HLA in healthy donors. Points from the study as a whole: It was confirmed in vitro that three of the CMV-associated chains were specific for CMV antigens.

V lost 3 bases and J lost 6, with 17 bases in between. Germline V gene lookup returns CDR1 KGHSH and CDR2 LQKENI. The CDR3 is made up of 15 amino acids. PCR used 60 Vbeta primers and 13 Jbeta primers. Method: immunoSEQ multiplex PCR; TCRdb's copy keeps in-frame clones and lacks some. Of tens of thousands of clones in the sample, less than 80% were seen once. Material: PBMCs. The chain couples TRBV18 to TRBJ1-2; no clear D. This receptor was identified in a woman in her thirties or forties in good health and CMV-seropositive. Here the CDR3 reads CASSPPSQNRHGYTF. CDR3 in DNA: TGTGCCAGCTCACCTCCTTCGCAGAATCGTCATGGCTACACCTTC. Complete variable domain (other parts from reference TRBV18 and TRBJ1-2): NAGVMQNPRHLVRRRGQEARLRCSPMKGHSHVYWYRQLPEEGLKFMVYLQKENIIDESGMPKERFSAEFPKEGPSILRIQQVVRGDSAAYFCASSPPSQNRHGYTFGSGTRLTVV.